The clone carrying this T cell receptor (beta chain) has only a few counts. Its antigen is not known. The record originates from a study of T cell repertoires in cytomegalovirus infection. Whole-study findings and limits: It was HLA-C-restricted CMV-specific TCR beta clonotypes that dominated the response ex vivo.

Trimming shortened V by 7 bases and J by 5 bases, and 17 bases separated the two germline ends. The CDR3 extends over 15 amino acids. CDR1 and CDR2 (germline): MDHEN, SYDVKM. Using its own MiXCR run on the reads, TCRdb lists one record per CDR3 protein. The table shows some 700,000 distinct CDR3 sequences, with less than 40% occurring only once. The source of this sequence is a human donor in good health (CMV status not recorded). Some clones in this sample may be carry-over from other donors' samples. The sample taken for sequencing was PBMCs. The chain has TRBV28 and TRBJ2-2; a weak D match, TRBD2 (5 bases). The CDR3 protein is CASTRIASRTGELFF. CDR3 in DNA: TGTGCCAGCACCAGAATCGCTAGCCGGACCGGGGAGCTGTTTTTT.